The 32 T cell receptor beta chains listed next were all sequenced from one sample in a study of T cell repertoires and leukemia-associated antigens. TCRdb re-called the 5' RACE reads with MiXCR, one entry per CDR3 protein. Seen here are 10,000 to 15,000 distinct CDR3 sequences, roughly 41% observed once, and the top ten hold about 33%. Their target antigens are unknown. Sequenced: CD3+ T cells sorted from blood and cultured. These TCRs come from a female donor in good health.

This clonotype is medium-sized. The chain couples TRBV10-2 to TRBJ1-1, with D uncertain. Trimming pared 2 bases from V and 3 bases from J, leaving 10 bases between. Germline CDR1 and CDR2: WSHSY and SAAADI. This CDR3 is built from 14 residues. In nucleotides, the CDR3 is TGCGCCAGCAGTGAGGTCTCGACTTACACTGAAGCTTTCTTT. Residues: CASSEVSTYTEAFF.

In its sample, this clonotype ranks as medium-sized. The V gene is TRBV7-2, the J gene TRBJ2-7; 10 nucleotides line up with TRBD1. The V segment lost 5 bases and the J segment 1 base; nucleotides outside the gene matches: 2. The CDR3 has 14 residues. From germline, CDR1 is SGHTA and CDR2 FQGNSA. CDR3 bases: TGTGCCAGCAGCCTGGACAGGGGGTCCTACGAGCAGTACTTC. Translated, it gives CASSLDRGSYEQYF.

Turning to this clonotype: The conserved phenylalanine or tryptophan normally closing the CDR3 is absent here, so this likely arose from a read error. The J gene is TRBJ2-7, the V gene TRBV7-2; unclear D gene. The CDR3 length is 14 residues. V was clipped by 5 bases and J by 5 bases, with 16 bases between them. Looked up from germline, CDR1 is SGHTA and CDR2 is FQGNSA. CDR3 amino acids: CASSVKYRQNEQYL. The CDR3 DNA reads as TGTGCCAGCAGCGTCAAGTATAGGCAGAACGAGCAGTACCTC.

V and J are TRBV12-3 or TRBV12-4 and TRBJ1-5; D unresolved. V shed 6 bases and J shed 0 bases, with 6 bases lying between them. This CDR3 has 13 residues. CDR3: CASRGSSNQPQHF. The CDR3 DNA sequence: TGTGCCAGCAGGGGCTCTAGCAATCAGCCCCAGCATTTT.

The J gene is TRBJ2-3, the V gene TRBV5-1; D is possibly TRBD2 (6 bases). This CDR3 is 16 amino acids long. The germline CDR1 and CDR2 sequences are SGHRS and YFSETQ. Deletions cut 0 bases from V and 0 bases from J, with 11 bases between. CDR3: CASSLGVAESTDTQYF. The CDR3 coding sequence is TGCGCCAGCAGCTTGGGGGTAGCGGAAAGCACAGATACGCAGTATTTT.

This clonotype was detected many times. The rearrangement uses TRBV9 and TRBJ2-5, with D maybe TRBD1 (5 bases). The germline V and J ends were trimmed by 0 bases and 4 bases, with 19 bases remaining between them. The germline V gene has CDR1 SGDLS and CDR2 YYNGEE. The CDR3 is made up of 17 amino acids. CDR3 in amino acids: CASSVVPGQPERETQYF. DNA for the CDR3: TGTGCCAGCAGCGTAGTCCCAGGACAACCGGAGCGAGAGACCCAGTACTTC.

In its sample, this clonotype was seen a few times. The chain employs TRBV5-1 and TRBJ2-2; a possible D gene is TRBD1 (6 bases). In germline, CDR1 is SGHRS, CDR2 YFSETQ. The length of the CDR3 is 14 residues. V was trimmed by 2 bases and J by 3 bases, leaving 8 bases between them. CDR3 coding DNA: TGCGCCAGCAGCTTACGGACAGACACCGGGGAGCTGTTTTTT. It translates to CASSLRTDTGELFF.

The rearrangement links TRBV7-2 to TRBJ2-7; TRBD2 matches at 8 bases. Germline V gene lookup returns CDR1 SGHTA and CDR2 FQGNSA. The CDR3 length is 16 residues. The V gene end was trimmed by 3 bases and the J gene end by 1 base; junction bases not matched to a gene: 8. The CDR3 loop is CASSLRGSGSSYEQYF. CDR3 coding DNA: TGTGCCAGCAGCTTGAGAGGAAGCGGGAGTTCCTACGAGCAGTACTTC. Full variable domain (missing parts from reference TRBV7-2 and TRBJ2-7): GAGVSQSPSNKVTEKGKDVELRCDPISGHTALYWYRQSLGQGLEFLIYFQGNSAPDKSGLPSDRFSAERTGGSVSTLTIQRTQQEDSAVYLCASSLRGSGSSYEQYFGPGTRLTVT.

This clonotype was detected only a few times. CDR3 nucleotides: TGTGCCACCAGTGACACAGGGTACGGTGGCTACACCTTC. This codes for CATSDTGYGGYTF. The rearrangement joins TRBV24-1 to TRBJ1-2, with a tentative D call TRBD1 (6 bases). CDR1 and CDR2 from the germline V gene are KGHDR and SFDVKD. The CDR3 sequence is 13 residues long. Trimming pared 4 bases from V and 7 bases from J, leaving 12 bases between.

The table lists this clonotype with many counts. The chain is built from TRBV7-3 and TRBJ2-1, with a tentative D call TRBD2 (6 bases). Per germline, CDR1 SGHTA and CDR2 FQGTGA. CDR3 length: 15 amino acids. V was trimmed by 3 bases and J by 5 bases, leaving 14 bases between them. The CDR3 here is CASSFSAGRNNEQFF. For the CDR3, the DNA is TGTGCCAGCAGCTTTTCCGCGGGAAGGAACAATGAGCAGTTCTTC.

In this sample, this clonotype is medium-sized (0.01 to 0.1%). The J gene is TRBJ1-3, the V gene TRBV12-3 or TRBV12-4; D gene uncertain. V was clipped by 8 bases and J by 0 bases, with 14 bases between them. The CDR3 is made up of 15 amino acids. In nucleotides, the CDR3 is TGTGCCAGCGACCCAGGAAAGAGCTCTGGAAACACCATATATTTT. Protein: CASDPGKSSGNTIYF.

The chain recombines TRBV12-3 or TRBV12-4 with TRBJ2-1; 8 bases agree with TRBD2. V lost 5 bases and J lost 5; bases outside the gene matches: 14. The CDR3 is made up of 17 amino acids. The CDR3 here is CASSTEYLAGLDNEQFF. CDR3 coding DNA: TGTGCCAGCAGTACCGAATATTTAGCGGGACTCGACAATGAGCAGTTCTTC.

The DNA of the CDR3 is TGTGCCAGCAGCCTTGAGGCTAGCGGCCACTTCACAGATACGCAGTATTTT. This encodes CASSLEASGHFTDTQYF. J is TRBJ2-3 and V is TRBV5-8, with 7 bases aligning to TRBD2. Losses at the gene ends were 4 bases for V and 2 bases for J; bases not matched to a gene: 13. Germline lookup yields CDR1 SGHTS and CDR2 YDEGEE. CDR3 length: 17 amino acids.

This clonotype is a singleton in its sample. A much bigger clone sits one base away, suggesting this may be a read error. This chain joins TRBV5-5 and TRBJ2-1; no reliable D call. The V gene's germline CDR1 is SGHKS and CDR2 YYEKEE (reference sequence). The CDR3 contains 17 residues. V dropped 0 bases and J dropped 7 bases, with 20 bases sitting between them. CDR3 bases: TGTGCCAGCAGCTTGGAGCCCTTCCTACCGTCGTCGAATGAGCAGTTCTTC. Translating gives CASSLEPFLPSSNEQFF.

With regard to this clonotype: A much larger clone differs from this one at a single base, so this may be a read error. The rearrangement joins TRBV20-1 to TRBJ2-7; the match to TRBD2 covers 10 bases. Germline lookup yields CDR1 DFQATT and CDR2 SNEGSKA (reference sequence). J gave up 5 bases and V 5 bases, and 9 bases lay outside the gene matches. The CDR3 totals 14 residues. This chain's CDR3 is CSALPSGRFDEQYF. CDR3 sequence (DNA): TGCAGTGCTCTCCCTAGCGGGAGATTCGACGAGCAGTACTTC.

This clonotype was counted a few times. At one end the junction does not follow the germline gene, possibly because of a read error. The CDR3 sequence is CAGGPSSTGYGYTF. For the CDR3, the DNA is TGTGCCGGCGGACCCTCCAGCACCGGTTATGGCTATACCTTC. V is TRBV7-9 and J is TRBJ1-2; D call uncertain. The germline V gene has CDR1 SEHNR and CDR2 FQNEAQ (reference sequence). The CDR3 runs 14 residues.

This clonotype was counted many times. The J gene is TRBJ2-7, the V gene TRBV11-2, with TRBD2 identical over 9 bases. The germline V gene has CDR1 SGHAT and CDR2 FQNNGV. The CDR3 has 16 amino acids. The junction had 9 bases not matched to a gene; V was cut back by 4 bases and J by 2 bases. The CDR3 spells CASSSLLAGITYEQYF. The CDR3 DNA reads TGTGCCAGCAGCTCCTTACTAGCGGGCATAACCTACGAGCAGTACTTC.

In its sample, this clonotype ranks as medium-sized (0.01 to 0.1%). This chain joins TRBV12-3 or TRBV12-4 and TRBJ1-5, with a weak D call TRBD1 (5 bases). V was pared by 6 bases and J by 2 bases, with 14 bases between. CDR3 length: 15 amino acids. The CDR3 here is CASRPGMGGNQPQHF. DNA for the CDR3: TGTGCCAGCAGGCCGGGGATGGGGGGCAATCAGCCCCAGCATTTT.

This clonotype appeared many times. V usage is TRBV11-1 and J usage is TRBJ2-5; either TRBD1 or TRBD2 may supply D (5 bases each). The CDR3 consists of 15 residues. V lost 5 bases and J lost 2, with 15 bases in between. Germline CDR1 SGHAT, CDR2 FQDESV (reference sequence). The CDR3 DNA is TGTGCCAGCAGCGCCCCAGGGAGTCGGCAAGAGACCCAGTACTTC. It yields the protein CASSAPGSRQETQYF. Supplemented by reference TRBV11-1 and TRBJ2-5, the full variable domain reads EAEVAQSPRYKITEKSQAVAFWCDPISGHATLYWYRQILGQGPELLVQFQDESVVDDSQLPKDRFSAERLKGVDSTLKIQPAELGDSAMYLCASSAPGSRQETQYFGPGTRLLVL.

CDR3 nucleotides: TGCAGTGCCCCCCTCGTAGAGCGGGACTACAATGAGCAGTTCTTC. It encodes CSAPLVERDYNEQFF. This chain joins TRBV20-1 and TRBJ2-1; 7 bases align to TRBD2. The V segment lost 6 bases and the J segment 3 bases; nucleotides outside the gene matches: 11. The CDR3 runs to 15 residues. CDR1 is DFQATT and CDR2 is SNEGSKA in the germline V gene (reference sequence).

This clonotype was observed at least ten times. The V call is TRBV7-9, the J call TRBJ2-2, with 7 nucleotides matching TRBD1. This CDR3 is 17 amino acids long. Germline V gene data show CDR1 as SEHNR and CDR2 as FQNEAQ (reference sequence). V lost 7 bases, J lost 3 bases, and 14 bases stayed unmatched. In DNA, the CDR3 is TGTGCCAGCACCACCCGGGACAGAATGAGGGACACCGGGGAGCTGTTTTTT. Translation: CASTTRDRMRDTGELFF.

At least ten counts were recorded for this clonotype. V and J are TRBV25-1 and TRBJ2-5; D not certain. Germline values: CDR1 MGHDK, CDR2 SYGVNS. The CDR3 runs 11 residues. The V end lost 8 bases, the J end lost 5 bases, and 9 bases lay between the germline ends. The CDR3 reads CASVVGETQYF. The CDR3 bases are TGTGCCAGCGTGGTCGGGGAGACCCAGTACTTC.

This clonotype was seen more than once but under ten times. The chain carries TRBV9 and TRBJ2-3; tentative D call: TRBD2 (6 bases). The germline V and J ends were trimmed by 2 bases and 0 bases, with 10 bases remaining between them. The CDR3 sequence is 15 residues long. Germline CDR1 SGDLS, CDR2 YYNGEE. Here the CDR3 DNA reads TGTGCCAGCAGCGTTTTAGCGGTTAGCACAGATACGCAGTATTTT. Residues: CASSVLAVSTDTQYF.

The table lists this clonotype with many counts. The CDR3 region has the DNA TGTGCCAGCAGCCGCCCTATAGACGCGACTAGCACAGATACGCAGTATTTT. It encodes CASSRPIDATSTDTQYF. The chain couples TRBV6-1 to TRBJ2-3; D is unresolved. This CDR3 has 17 amino acids. V dropped 6 bases and J dropped 0 bases, with 19 bases sitting between them. Germline V gene data show CDR1 as MNHNS and CDR2 as SASEGT.

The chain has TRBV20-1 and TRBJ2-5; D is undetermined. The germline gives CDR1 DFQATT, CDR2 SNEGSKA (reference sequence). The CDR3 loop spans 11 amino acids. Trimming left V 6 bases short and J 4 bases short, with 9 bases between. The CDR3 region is CSAQFLETQYF. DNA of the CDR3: TGCAGTGCACAGTTCCTAGAGACCCAGTACTTC.

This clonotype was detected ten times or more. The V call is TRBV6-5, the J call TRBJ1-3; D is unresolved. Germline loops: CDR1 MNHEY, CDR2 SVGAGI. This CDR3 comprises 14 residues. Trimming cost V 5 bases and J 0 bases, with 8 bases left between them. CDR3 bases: TGTGCCAGCAGTCCAGCATTCTCTGGAAACACCATATATTTT. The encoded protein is CASSPAFSGNTIYF.

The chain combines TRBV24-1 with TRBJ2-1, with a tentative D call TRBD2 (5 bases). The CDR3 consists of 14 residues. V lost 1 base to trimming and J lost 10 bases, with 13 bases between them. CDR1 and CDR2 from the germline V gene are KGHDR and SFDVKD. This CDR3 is CATSDLVQPGEQFF. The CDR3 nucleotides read TGTGCCACCAGTGATTTAGTGCAACCGGGGGAGCAGTTCTTC.

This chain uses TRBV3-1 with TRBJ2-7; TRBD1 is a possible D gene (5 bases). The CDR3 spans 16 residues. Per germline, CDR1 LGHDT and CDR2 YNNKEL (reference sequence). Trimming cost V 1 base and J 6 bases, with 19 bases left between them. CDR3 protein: CASSQGTGREGAEQYF. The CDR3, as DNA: TGTGCCAGCAGCCAAGGAACGGGCAGGGAAGGAGCCGAGCAGTACTTC.

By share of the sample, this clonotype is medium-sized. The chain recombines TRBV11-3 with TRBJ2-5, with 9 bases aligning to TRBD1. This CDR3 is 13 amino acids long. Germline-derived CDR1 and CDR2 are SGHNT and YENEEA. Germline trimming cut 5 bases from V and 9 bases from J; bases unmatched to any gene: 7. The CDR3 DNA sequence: TGTGCCAGCAGCGGCGGGACAGGGCCGGCCCAGTACTTC. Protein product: CASSGGTGPAQYF.

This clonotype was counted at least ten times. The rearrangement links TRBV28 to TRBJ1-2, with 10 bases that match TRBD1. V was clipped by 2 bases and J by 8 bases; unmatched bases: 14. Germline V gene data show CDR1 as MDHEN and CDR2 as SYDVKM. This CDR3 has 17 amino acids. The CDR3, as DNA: TGTGCCAGCAGTTTAGTAAGGACAGGGGGGAGTCTGGGAGGCTACACCTTC. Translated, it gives CASSLVRTGGSLGGYTF.

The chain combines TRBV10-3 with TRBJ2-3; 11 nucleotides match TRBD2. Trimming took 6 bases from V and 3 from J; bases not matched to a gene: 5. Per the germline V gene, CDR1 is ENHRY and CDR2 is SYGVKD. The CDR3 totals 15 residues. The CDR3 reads CAIRGLAAETDTQYF. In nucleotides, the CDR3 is TGTGCCATCAGGGGACTAGCGGCCGAAACAGATACGCAGTATTTT.

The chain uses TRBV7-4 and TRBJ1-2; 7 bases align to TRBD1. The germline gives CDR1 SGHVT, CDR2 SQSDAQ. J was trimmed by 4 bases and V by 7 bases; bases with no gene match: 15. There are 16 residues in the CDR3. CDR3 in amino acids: CASTLPGGGPSYGYTF. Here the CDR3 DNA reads TGTGCCAGCACCCTCCCGGGAGGGGGCCCGAGCTATGGCTACACCTTC.